The 20 T cell receptor beta chains below all came from one sample that was sequenced in a study of regulatory T cells in long-lasting Graves disease. This sample's time point: newly diagnosed GD, antithyroid drugs for less than 3 months. Isolated PBMC RNA provided the starting material for the TCR library. TCR beta libraries were built with iRepertoire HTBI primers and Arm-PCR of CDR3 regions. TCRdb analysed the multiplex PCR reads with MiXCR anew, one entry per CDR3 protein. In the table there are under 800,000 distinct CDR3 sequences, roughly 15% of which are singletons. Separately, the same data were catalogued under a study of T cells in Graves' hyperthyroidism and ophthalmopathy.

The sequencing used peripheral blood mononuclear cells (PBMCs), collected at new diagnosis, from a patient treated with antithyroid drugs. Receptor source: a woman aged 30 to 39 with Graves disease.

This clonotype was detected a few times. Being one base from a much bigger clone, this may be a read error. J is TRBJ1-3 and V is TRBV28; D not certain. This CDR3 spans 14 amino acids. Germline lookup yields CDR1 MDHEN and CDR2 SYDVKM. Here the CDR3 reads CAGSLTRSGNTIYF. The CDR3 DNA is TGTGCCGGCAGTTTAACCCGCTCTGGAAACACCATATATTTT.

This clonotype has a count of ten or more. V and J are TRBV28 and TRBJ2-7; the D gene is possibly TRBD1 (6 bases). CDR3 length: 14 residues. Per the germline V gene, CDR1 is MDHEN and CDR2 is SYDVKM. The V end lost 5 bases, the J end lost 2 bases, and 13 bases lay between the germline ends. The CDR3 nucleotides read TGTGCCAGCAGTCTTGGGACAAAGCCCTACGAGCAGTACTTC. This gives the protein CASSLGTKPYEQYF.

V and J are TRBV30 and TRBJ2-3, with no clear D. The CDR3 loop spans 11 amino acids. Germline V gene sequence: CDR1 GTSNPN, CDR2 SVGIG (reference sequence). The ends were cut back, 2 bases at V and 7 bases at J, with 7 bases in the middle. CDR3: CAWSIGNTQYF. CDR3 nucleotide sequence: TGTGCCTGGAGTATTGGGAATACGCAGTATTTT.

The gene calls are TRBV5-1 and TRBJ2-7, with 13 bases fitting TRBD2. Germline assignment: CDR1 SGHRS and CDR2 YFSETQ. This CDR3 spans 15 amino acids. The V segment lost 4 bases and the J segment 4 bases; nucleotides outside the gene matches: 5. As DNA, the CDR3 is TGCGCCAGCAGCACCGGGACTAGCGGGGTTTACGAGCAGTACTTC. Protein: CASSTGTSGVYEQYF.

In its sample, this clonotype was seen once. The chain carries TRBV27 and TRBJ1-5; 9 bases map to TRBD1. CDR3 length: 17 residues. V was clipped by 6 bases and J by 4 bases; unmatched bases: 13. Germline V gene sequence: CDR1 MNHEY, CDR2 SMNVEV (reference sequence). The CDR3: CASSPTSTGGGNQPQHF. The CDR3 DNA reads as TGTGCCAGCAGCCCCACCTCGACAGGGGGGGGAAATCAGCCCCAGCATTTT.

This clonotype was seen only a few times. The chain joins TRBV6-2 or TRBV6-3 to TRBJ2-7; the D gene is possibly TRBD1 (5 bases). The germline V gene has CDR1 MNHEY and CDR2 SVGEGT. The CDR3 length is 12 residues. The germline V and J ends were trimmed by 7 bases and 6 bases, with 13 bases remaining between them. Here the CDR3 reads CASKGRDREQYF. The CDR3 nucleotides read TGTGCCAGCAAAGGCAGGGATCGCGAGCAGTACTTC.

The chain recombines TRBV7-8 with TRBJ2-5, with a possible D match to TRBD2 (5 bases). CDR1 and CDR2 (germline): SGHVS, FQNEAQ. Trimming removed 1 base at V and 7 bases at J, with 13 bases between. The CDR3 is made up of 14 amino acids. CDR3 protein: CASSLDSQAGTQYF. Here the CDR3 DNA reads TGTGCCAGCAGCTTAGATTCGCAGGCGGGGACCCAGTACTTC.

This clonotype occurred many times. CDR3 coding DNA: TGTGCCAGCAGGTTACAAGGGACAGGGATCTTAAGAAATGAAAAACTGTTTTTT. Translating gives CASRLQGTGILRNEKLFF. The V call is TRBV27, the J call TRBJ1-4; 9 bases agree with TRBD1. V lost 6 bases, J lost 5 bases, and 16 bases stayed unmatched. Germline lookup yields CDR1 MNHEY and CDR2 SMNVEV (reference sequence). This CDR3 is 18 amino acids long.

This clonotype was picked up many times. The chain joins TRBV7-9 to TRBJ2-3; TRBD2 agrees at 7 bases. V was pared by 4 bases and J by 2 bases, with 3 bases of the junction left unmatched. This CDR3 comprises 14 residues. Germline V CDR1 and CDR2: SEHNR, FQNEAQ (reference sequence). CDR3 in amino acids: CASSSQRDTDTQYF. The DNA for the CDR3 is TGTGCCAGCAGCTCCCAGCGGGACACAGATACGCAGTATTTT.

The chain employs TRBV20-1 and TRBJ1-2; D may be TRBD1 (5 bases). Trimming took off 3 bases at V and 8 bases at J, with 13 bases between the two ends. Germline CDR1 is DFQATT and CDR2 is SNEGSKA (reference sequence). This CDR3 spans 12 amino acids. CDR3 loop: CSASDSLSGYTF. The DNA of the CDR3 is TGCAGTGCTAGTGACAGTCTATCCGGCTACACCTTC.

A remark on this clonotype: A much larger clone differs by one base, so this may be a read error. This chain connects TRBV10-3 to TRBJ2-1; 12 bases are a match to TRBD2. This CDR3 has 13 residues. CDR1 is ENHRY and CDR2 is SYGVKD in the germline V gene. The CDR3 loop is CAVRLAGANEQFF. CDR3 bases: TGTGCCGTCAGACTAGCGGGAGCCAATGAGCAGTTCTTC.

This clonotype was found many times. The gene calls are TRBV27 and TRBJ2-1; TRBD1 or TRBD2 may be the D gene (5 bases each). This CDR3 spans 16 amino acids. Trimming shortened V by 0 bases and J by 5 bases, and 14 bases separated the two germline ends. Germline V gene sequence: CDR1 MNHEY, CDR2 SMNVEV (reference sequence). In nucleotides, the CDR3 is TGTGCCAGCAGTTTATCATCCGGGACCTTACACAATGAGCAGTTCTTC. This translates into CASSLSSGTLHNEQFF.

This clonotype was detected many times. This chain joins TRBV7-2 and TRBJ1-4; no clear D gene. Germline CDR1 reads SGHTA; CDR2 reads FQGNSA. The CDR3 has 13 amino acids. The V end lost 5 bases, the J end lost 3 bases, and 7 bases lay between the germline ends. CDR3 sequence (DNA): TGTGCCAGCAGCGACGGACCTAATGAAAAACTGTTTTTT. Amino acids: CASSDGPNEKLFF.

Many counts were recorded for this clonotype. The V and J genes are TRBV3-1 and TRBJ2-5; 13 bases agree with TRBD2. Germline CDR1 reads LGHDT; CDR2 reads YNNKEL (reference sequence). CDR3 length equals 15 residues. The trim removed 4 bases at V and 6 bases at J, leaving 5 bases unmatched. The CDR3 reads CASSLGTSGTKTQYF. The CDR3 bases are TGTGCCAGCAGCCTAGGGACTAGCGGGACGAAGACCCAGTACTTC.

This clonotype was found many times. CDR3 region: CASSYRPGGNEKLFF. The CDR3 nucleotides are TGTGCCAGCAGTTATCGACCTGGGGGCAATGAAAAACTGTTTTTT. The J gene is TRBJ1-4, the V gene TRBV27; tentative D call: TRBD1 (6 bases). The germline CDR1 and CDR2 sequences are MNHEY and SMNVEV (reference sequence). The CDR3 consists of 15 residues. V lost 4 bases, J lost 5 bases, and 14 bases lay in between.

There are a few counts of this clonotype. The chain links TRBV20-1 to TRBJ2-7, with D unresolved. V lost 1 base to trimming and J lost 0 bases, with 10 bases between them. Germline V gene data show CDR1 as DFQATT and CDR2 as SNEGSKA (reference sequence). The CDR3 is made up of 14 amino acids. As DNA, the CDR3 is TGCAGTGCTAGAGCCGGTTATGGCTCCTACGAGCAGTACTTC. It specifies CSARAGYGSYEQYF.

This rearrangement joins TRBV20-1 to TRBJ2-7; 9 nucleotides align to TRBD1. The CDR3 sequence is 13 residues long. Per germline, CDR1 DFQATT and CDR2 SNEGSKA (reference sequence). Trimming cost V 3 bases and J 7 bases; bases outside gene matches: 7. The CDR3 region is CSARAQGALEQYF. CDR3 sequence (DNA): TGCAGTGCTAGGGCACAGGGGGCATTGGAGCAGTACTTC.

This CDR3 reads CASSYHGYEQYF. CDR3 DNA sequence: TGTGCCAGCAGTTATCACGGGTACGAGCAGTACTTC. The rearrangement links TRBV7-8 to TRBJ2-7; D gene ambiguous. CDR1 and CDR2 from the germline V gene are SGHVS and FQNEAQ. Trimming cost V 6 bases and J 4 bases, with 10 bases left between them. The CDR3 has 12 residues. The complete variable domain, with remaining parts taken from reference TRBV7-8 and TRBJ2-7, reads GAGVSQSPRYKVAKRGQDVALRCDPISGHVSLFWYQQALGQGPEFLTYFQNEAQLDKSGLPSDRFFAERPEGSVSTLKIQRTQQEDSAVYLCASSYHGYEQYFGPGTRLTVT.

This clonotype was seen only a few times. The J gene is TRBJ2-1, the V gene TRBV19; D may be TRBD2 (6 bases). CDR1 and CDR2 (germline): LNHDA, SQIVND (reference sequence). The CDR3 is 15 amino acids. Trimming removed 2 bases at V and 7 bases at J, with 15 bases between. As DNA, the CDR3 is TGTGCCAGTAGTATATCGGGACTCTCTAAGAATGAGCAGTTCTTC. Amino acids: CASSISGLSKNEQFF.

The V gene is TRBV27, the J gene TRBJ1-6; D is unclear. Germline-derived CDR1 and CDR2 are MNHEY and SMNVEV (reference sequence). With 3 bases removed from V and 10 bases from J, the gap between germline ends came to 10 bases. The CDR3 totals 13 residues. The CDR3 is CASSFSVASPLHF. In DNA, the CDR3 is TGTGCCAGCAGTTTCTCGGTGGCCTCACCCCTCCACTTT.